The 18 T cell receptor beta chains below all came from one sample that was sequenced in a study of blood T cell repertoires in COVID-19 (dated by TCRdb to 2020 to 2021). Libraries were prepared through the immunoSEQ multiplex PCR assay. Here the immuneACCESS table is served through TCRdb, limited to in-frame sequences with V and J called. Missing clones are a known gap in these copies; in checked studies unresolved V genes cover under half, and the rest lacks a known reason. In all, the sample holds roughly 130,000 clones, and more than 70% of those were seen once. The ten largest make up approximately 13% of the sample. The sample consisted of peripheral blood. Receptors were obtained from a woman in her 30s who had recovered from COVID-19.

The CDR3, as DNA: TGTGCCAGCAGTTTAATCTCCGTGACAGGGGGACGTGATAGCTACACCTTC. Translation: CASSLISVTGGRDSYTF. The chain is built from TRBV28 and TRBJ1-2, with TRBD1 matching 9 bases. CDR1 is MDHEN, CDR2 SYDVKM, per germline. The CDR3 extends over 17 amino acids. J lost 9 bases, V lost 2 bases, and 16 bases had no gene match.

This clone appeared a single time. The chain carries TRBV2 and TRBJ2-1, with D possibly being TRBD2 (6 bases). Trimming stripped 9 bases from V and 6 bases from J, with 15 bases between. CDR1 and CDR2 from the germline V gene are SNHLY and FYNNEI. This CDR3 spans 13 amino acids. Here the CDR3 reads CARSSGIGNEQFF. The CDR3 DNA reads TGTGCCAGAAGTAGCGGTATTGGCAATGAGCAGTTCTTC.

This clone has more than one count but fewer than ten. The V gene is TRBV13, the J gene TRBJ1-2; 7 bases agree with TRBD1. Germline V CDR1 and CDR2: PRHDT, FYEKMQ (reference sequence). The V and J ends lost 5 bases and 8 bases, in that order; junction bases with no gene match: 11. The CDR3 sequence is 14 residues long. CDR3 protein: CASSASTGVRGYTF. In nucleotides, the CDR3 is TGTGCCAGCAGCGCAAGCACAGGGGTGCGGGGCTACACCTTC.

V usage is TRBV7-9 and J usage is TRBJ1-6, with no clear D. CDR1 and CDR2 (germline): SEHNR, FQNEAQ (reference sequence). This CDR3 contains 14 residues. Deletions cut 2 bases from V and 10 bases from J, with 12 bases between. The CDR3 is CASSLPPQASPLHF. The DNA of the CDR3 is TGTGCCAGCAGCTTACCCCCCCAAGCATCACCCCTCCACTTT.

This clone was picked up one time. The chain joins TRBV6-5 to TRBJ2-5, with TRBD1 as a possible D gene (6 bases). The CDR3 spans 15 residues. Germline V lookup: CDR1 MNHEY, CDR2 SVGAGI. V lost 0 bases, J lost 5 bases, and 13 bases lay in between. The CDR3 nucleotides read TGTGCCAGCAGTTACTCGTGGGGGCGGCAGGAGACCCAGTACTTC. Translating gives CASSYSWGRQETQYF.

The genes are TRBV5-1 and TRBJ1-4; D perhaps matches TRBD1 (6 bases). Germline V CDR1 and CDR2: SGHRS, YFSETQ. The CDR3 has 16 residues. The V end lost 4 bases, the J end lost 4 bases, and 17 bases lay between the germline ends. The CDR3 DNA is TGCGCCAGCAGCGACCCCCTACAGGGTCGTAATGAAAAACTGTTTTTT. Its protein product is CASSDPLQGRNEKLFF.

A single count supports this clone. V and J are TRBV5-1 and TRBJ2-5; D is undetermined. The germline V gene encodes CDR1 SGHRS and CDR2 YFSETQ. The CDR3 length is 17 residues. Trimming removed 0 bases at V and 6 bases at J, with 21 bases between. The CDR3 bases are TGCGCCAGCAGCTTGGCCTCGTCGGCGGTACCAGAAAAGACCCAGTACTTC. Protein sequence: CASSLASSAVPEKTQYF.

In the case of this clone: The junction shows a germline mismatch at one end, possibly a read error. The chain is built from TRBV6-5 and TRBJ2-2, with 10 bases fitting TRBD2. CDR3 length equals 15 residues. In germline, CDR1 is MNHEY, CDR2 SVGAGI. CDR3 sequence reads: CASTSGGVNTGELFF. The CDR3 nucleotides read TGTGCAAGCACCAGCGGGGGGGTGAACACCGGGGAGCTGTTTTTT.

The chain joins TRBV5-1 to TRBJ1-4; possibly TRBD1 for D (6 bases). Between the trimmed V and J ends, which lost 0 bases and 4 bases, there was a span of 7 bases. The V gene's germline CDR1 is SGHRS and CDR2 YFSETQ. The CDR3 is 14 amino acids. The CDR3 sequence is CASSLVQGNEKLFF. In nucleotides, the CDR3 is TGCGCCAGCAGCTTGGTACAGGGTAATGAAAAACTGTTTTTT.

CDR3 residues: CATSRVPTGTNTEAFF. The CDR3 nucleotides read TGTGCCACCAGCAGAGTACCGACAGGGACGAACACTGAAGCTTTCTTT. The chain carries TRBV15 and TRBJ1-1, with 7 bases lining up with TRBD1. V lost 1 base to trimming and J lost 1 base; unmatched junction nucleotides: 6. Germline loops: CDR1 LNHNV, CDR2 YYDKDF (reference sequence). The CDR3 runs to 16 residues.

V gene TRBV5-1 combines with J gene TRBJ2-3, with TRBD2 matching over 15 bases. Germline CDR1 reads SGHRS; CDR2 reads YFSETQ. The CDR3 runs to 18 residues. Trimming took 4 bases from V and 4 from J; bases not matched to a gene: 10. CDR3 in DNA: TGCGCCAGCAGCGCAGGACTAGCGGGAGGGCCCTATCCAGATACGCAGTATTTT. Residues: CASSAGLAGGPYPDTQYF.

This clone was seen repeatedly, ten times or more. This chain joins TRBV4-1 and TRBJ1-1; possible D gene TRBD1, 5 bases. This CDR3 region has 17 residues. V was shortened by 4 bases and J by 1 base, with 19 bases between the two germline ends. From germline, CDR1 is MGHRA and CDR2 YSYEKL. The CDR3 sequence is CASSPLLNRQQNTEAFF. The CDR3 region has the DNA TGCGCCAGCAGCCCGCTCTTAAATCGACAGCAGAACACTGAAGCTTTCTTT.

This clone has a handful of counts. The rearrangement uses TRBV5-8 and TRBJ2-7; possibly TRBD1 for D (6 bases). Germline CDR1 reads SGHTS; CDR2 reads YDEGEE. The V and J ends lost 0 bases and 4 bases respectively, with 14 bases between them. The CDR3 has 15 residues. The CDR3 coding sequence is TGTGCCAGCAGCTTGGATCCGGGACAACCTTACGAGCAGTACTTC. This codes for CASSLDPGQPYEQYF. Drawing the rest from reference TRBV5-8 and TRBJ2-7, the complete variable domain is EAGVTQSPTHLIKTRGQQATLRCSPISGHTSVYWYQQALGLGLQFLLWYDEGEERNRGNFPPRFSGRQFPNYSSELNVNALELEDSALYLCASSLDPGQPYEQYFGPGTRLTVT.

The chain recombines TRBV7-8 with TRBJ2-7, with a possible D match to TRBD2 (5 bases). Per germline, CDR1 SGHVS and CDR2 FQNEAQ. The V gene lost 5 bases and the J gene lost 7 bases, with 9 bases spanning the gap. There are 11 residues in the CDR3. This CDR3 is CASSPGREQYF. The CDR3 DNA is TGTGCCAGCAGCCCGGGAAGGGAGCAGTACTTC.

The genes are TRBV6-6 and TRBJ2-2; 7 bases fit TRBD2. The CDR3 has 16 amino acids. The V segment lost 6 bases and the J segment 9 bases; nucleotides outside the gene matches: 16. The V gene's germline CDR1 is MNHNY and CDR2 SVGAGI (reference sequence). CDR3 protein: CASSDAGTNLGRELFF. In DNA, the CDR3 is TGTGCCAGCAGCGACGCGGGGACTAACCTCGGCCGGGAGCTGTTTTTT.

This clone has only a few counts. The V and J genes are TRBV6-6 and TRBJ1-4; D not resolved. This CDR3 contains 12 residues. The V end lost 5 bases, the J end lost 6 bases, and 7 bases lay between the germline ends. Per germline, CDR1 MNHNY and CDR2 SVGAGI (reference sequence). The CDR3 loop is CASSLPDEKLFF. CDR3 in DNA: TGTGCCAGCAGTCTCCCGGATGAAAAACTGTTTTTT.

The rearrangement links TRBV6-5 to TRBJ1-6, with D possibly matching TRBD1 (5 bases). The CDR3 is made up of 15 amino acids. V lost 0 bases and J 6 bases, leaving 9 bases between the germline ends. Germline loops: CDR1 MNHEY, CDR2 SVGAGI. The CDR3 DNA sequence: TGTGCCAGCAGTTACTCGGGGGGGGGTAATTCACCCCTCCACTTT. Protein: CASSYSGGGNSPLHF.

This clone has a single count. The chain employs TRBV3-1 (or the pseudogene TRBV3-2) and TRBJ2-7, with D perhaps TRBD2 (5 bases). Between the trimmed V and J ends, which lost 7 bases and 3 bases, there was a span of 13 bases. Germline V CDR1 and CDR2: LGHDT, YNNKEL (reference sequence). The CDR3 has 13 amino acids. CDR3 protein: CASTGLVGYEQYF. As DNA, the CDR3 is TGTGCCAGCACCGGACTTGTGGGCTACGAGCAGTACTTC.